The present TCR beta chain was sequenced within a study of blood T cell repertoires in COVID-19. Study information: Both acute and convalescent COVID-19 samples were obtained from the United States, Italy and Spain. Nucleic acid was either cDNA or gDNA, and it came from T cells, B-cell-depleted T cells, or PBMCs.

Sequencing used immunoSEQ multiplex PCR; TCRdb keeps in-frame clones, though not all of them. The sample contains roughly 60,000 clones, roughly 79% of which appear only once. Trimming cost V 1 base and J 0 bases; bases outside gene matches: 2. Germline CDR1 and CDR2: LGHNT and FRNRAP. The CDR3 extends over 15 amino acids. This sequence originates from a man aged 60 to 75 with acute or convalescent COVID-19. This chain joins TRBV12-5 and TRBJ1-1; 7 positions match TRBD1. Sequenced sample: peripheral blood. The CDR3 region has the DNA TGTGCTAGTGGTTTGGGCAGGGGGATGAACACTGAAGCTTTCTTT. Amino acid sequence: CASGLGRGMNTEAFF.